The next 27 T cell receptor beta chains were all read from a single sample in a study of human T cells and chemical hapten exposure. The time point denotes: patch test 1, 2 weeks after DPC sensitization. Treatment denoted: therapeutic diphenylcyclopropenone sensitization with weekly scalp DPC. TCRdb itself ran the RACE reads through MiXCR, one entry per CDR3 protein. The sample yields about 120,000 distinct CDR3 sequences, approximately 13% seen once. This material consisted of whole blood, taken in connection with sensitization to the hapten diphenylcyclopropenone (DPC). The source of these receptors is a man in his late teens or twenties with alopecia areata. Some clones in this sample may be carry-over from other donors' samples.

V is TRBV3-1 and J is TRBJ1-2; D is undetermined. Deletions cut 10 bases from V and 0 bases from J, with 12 bases between. The length of the CDR3 is 13 residues. Per the germline V gene, CDR1 is LGHDT and CDR2 is YNNKEL (reference sequence). The CDR3 coding sequence is TGTGCCACCTCCCAGCCTCCTAACTATGGCTACACCTTC. Translating gives CATSQPPNYGYTF.

This chain joins TRBV20-1 and TRBJ2-1, with D tentatively TRBD2 (5 bases). V shed 1 base and J shed 14 bases, with 18 bases lying between them. There are 13 residues in the CDR3. Germline loops: CDR1 DFQATT, CDR2 SNEGSKA (reference sequence). The CDR3 loop is CSARVESGGVKFF. The DNA of the CDR3 is TGCAGTGCTAGAGTGGAGAGCGGCGGCGTAAAGTTCTTC.

This clonotype turned up a few times. Here the CDR3 reads CASSQVYRDGKLFF. DNA for the CDR3: TGCGCCAGCAGCCAGGTCTACAGGGATGGGAAACTGTTTTTT. The chain uses TRBV4-3 and TRBJ1-4, with D perhaps matching TRBD1 (6 bases). Looked up from germline, CDR1 is LGHNA and CDR2 is YSLEER. Trimming removed 3 bases from V and 11 bases from J, with 16 bases in between. There are 14 residues in the CDR3.

The chain uses TRBV4-1 and TRBJ2-1; perhaps TRBD1 as D (6 bases). The CDR3 sequence is 14 residues long. Trimming stripped 2 bases from V and 4 bases from J, with 9 bases between. Germline CDR1 is MGHRA and CDR2 is YSYEKL. The CDR3 protein is CASSQRTEYNEQFF. The CDR3 DNA reads as TGCGCCAGCAGCCAACGGACAGAGTACAATGAGCAGTTCTTC.

In this sample, this clonotype turned up a few times. The chain recombines TRBV29-1 with TRBJ2-1; 8 nucleotides align to TRBD1. The CDR3 covers 13 residues. CDR1 and CDR2 from the germline V gene are SQVTM and ANQGSEA. V shed 7 bases and J 5 bases; nucleotides not matched to a gene: 7. This chain's CDR3 is CSGTGTGNNEQFF. CDR3 in DNA: TGCAGCGGTACCGGGACAGGCAACAATGAGCAGTTCTTC.

The V call is TRBV10-3, the J call TRBJ1-6, with TRBD1 matching 7 bases. The CDR3 is made up of 16 amino acids. The germline V gene has CDR1 ENHRY and CDR2 SYGVKD. The junction had 10 bases not matched to a gene; V was cut back by 2 bases and J by 9 bases. In nucleotides, the CDR3 is TGTGCCATCAGTGAGCCGGGCAGGGGGTTTGGTTCACCCCTCCACTTT. Translated: CAISEPGRGFGSPLHF.

V gene TRBV7-9 combines with J gene TRBJ1-1; weak D call: TRBD1 (5 bases). CDR1 and CDR2 from the germline V gene are SEHNR and FQNEAQ (reference sequence). The CDR3 loop spans 11 amino acids. As DNA, the CDR3 is TGTGTCTATGAGCGGGGCGCCCAGGCTTTCTTT. It codes for CVYERGAQAFF.

This clonotype came up a few times. The rearrangement joins TRBV18 to TRBJ1-3; perhaps TRBD1 as D (5 bases). V dropped 6 bases and J dropped 2 bases, with 14 bases sitting between them. The V gene's germline CDR1 is KGHSH and CDR2 LQKENI. The CDR3 has 15 residues. The CDR3 sequence is CASSIQELAGNTIYF. The CDR3 nucleotides read TGTGCCAGCTCCATACAGGAGCTAGCTGGAAACACCATATATTTT.

This clonotype was counted at least ten times. This chain joins TRBV7-2 and TRBJ2-2; TRBD2 might be the D (8 bases). CDR1 and CDR2 from the germline V gene are SGHTA and FQGNSA. Between the trimmed V and J ends, which lost 5 bases and 3 bases, there was a span of 19 bases. The length of the CDR3 is 17 residues. CDR3 amino acids: CASSPRGAGGHTGELFF. The CDR3 nucleotides are TGTGCCAGCAGCCCGCGGGGGGCAGGGGGACACACCGGGGAGCTGTTTTTT.

This clonotype was counted many times. V usage is TRBV13 and J usage is TRBJ2-1; D is tentatively TRBD1 or TRBD2 (5 bases each). This CDR3 has 15 residues. The V gene's germline CDR1 is PRHDT and CDR2 FYEKMQ (reference sequence). The V and J ends lost 6 bases and 6 bases respectively, with 18 bases between them. The CDR3 region is CASSPGPTTLNEQFF. The CDR3 DNA is TGTGCCAGCAGTCCGGGACCGACTACTCTCAATGAGCAGTTCTTC.

This clonotype was found many times. This chain connects TRBV29-1 to TRBJ1-2; the D is unclear. Germline-derived CDR1 and CDR2 are SQVTM and ANQGSEA. Between the trimmed V and J ends, which lost 4 bases and 8 bases, there was a span of 14 bases. The CDR3 has 12 residues. This chain's CDR3 is CSVVRQMVGYTF. The CDR3 DNA is TGCAGCGTTGTGAGGCAAATGGTGGGCTACACCTTC.

This clonotype was counted at least ten times. Sequence at one end of the junction differs from germline and may be a read error. The rearrangement uses TRBV7-8 and TRBJ2-2; possibly TRBD1 for D (5 bases). Per the germline V gene, CDR1 is SGHVS and CDR2 is FQNEAQ. The CDR3 loop spans 14 amino acids. The CDR3 DNA sequence: TGTGCCAGCAGCTCGACAGCGAACAGCGGGGAGCTGTTTTTT. Translated: CASSSTANSGELFF.

This clonotype was counted between two and nine times. The chain is built from TRBV7-6 and TRBJ2-2, with TRBD1 matching over 7 bases. The V gene end was trimmed by 4 bases and the J gene end by 5 bases; junction bases not matched to a gene: 13. The germline gives CDR1 SGHVS, CDR2 FNYEAQ. This CDR3 region has 17 residues. The CDR3 reads CASSSPGTGVWTGELFF. CDR3 nucleotides: TGTGCCAGCAGCTCGCCTGGTACAGGGGTCTGGACCGGGGAGCTGTTTTTT.

The chain is built from TRBV5-5 and TRBJ2-5; 10 bases fit TRBD1. The V segment lost 4 bases and the J segment 3 bases; nucleotides outside the gene matches: 12. In germline, CDR1 is SGHKS, CDR2 YYEKEE (reference sequence). The CDR3 is made up of 17 amino acids. CDR3 protein: CASSPIVSGQGKETQYF. The CDR3 DNA reads TGTGCCAGCAGCCCCATCGTATCGGGACAGGGGAAAGAGACCCAGTACTTC. The variable domain in full, completed from reference TRBV5-5 and TRBJ2-5, reads DAGVTQSPTHLIKTRGQQVTLRCSPISGHKSVSWYQQVLGQGPQFIFQYYEKEERGRGNFPDRFSARQFPNYSSELNVNALLLGDSALYLCASSPIVSGQGKETQYFGPGTRLLVL.

The V call is TRBV24-1, the J call TRBJ2-1; 11 bases are a match to TRBD2. The CDR3 totals 13 residues. V trimming: 9 bases; J trimming: 5 bases; junction bases outside the gene matches: 2. From germline, CDR1 is KGHDR and CDR2 SFDVKD. CDR3 amino acids: CATGTSGHNEQFF. The CDR3 DNA sequence: TGTGCCACCGGGACTAGCGGTCACAATGAGCAGTTCTTC.

This clonotype has more than one count but fewer than ten. The chain uses TRBV9 and TRBJ1-4; D gene ambiguous. The CDR3 spans 15 residues. Deletions cut 3 bases from V and 0 bases from J, with 9 bases between. In germline, CDR1 is SGDLS, CDR2 YYNGEE. CDR3 residues: CASSAFKATNEKLFF. CDR3 DNA: TGTGCCAGCAGCGCGTTTAAGGCAACTAATGAAAAACTGTTTTTT.

This clonotype was seen a few times. This sequence joins TRBV12-3 or TRBV12-4 and TRBJ1-6, with TRBD1 identical over 7 bases. Trimming removed 5 bases from V and 6 bases from J; junction bases left unmatched: 4. The CDR3 is 14 residues long. The CDR3 nucleotides are TGTGCCAGCAGTAAGACAGGGAGTAATTCACCCCTCCACTTT. It encodes CASSKTGSNSPLHF.

In its sample, this clonotype was seen a few times. The chain uses TRBV25-1 and TRBJ1-4; D possibly corresponds to TRBD1 (5 bases). Looked up from germline, CDR1 is MGHDK and CDR2 is SYGVNS. The V end lost 6 bases, the J end lost 7 bases, and 15 bases lay between the germline ends. CDR3 size: 14 residues. In DNA, the CDR3 is TGTGCCAGCAGGACGGACGGTACAGGTGAAAAACTGTTTTTT. Protein product: CASRTDGTGEKLFF.

This clonotype was counted between two and nine times. The chain uses TRBV10-3 and TRBJ1-6, with D unclear. V was pared by 4 bases and J by 7 bases, with 8 bases between. This CDR3 is 13 amino acids long. Germline assignment: CDR1 ENHRY and CDR2 SYGVKD. In DNA, the CDR3 is TGTGCCATCAGTGGGATCGAAAATTCACCCCTCCACTTT. Its protein product is CAISGIENSPLHF.

The sample holds a few counts of this clonotype. This chain joins TRBV29-1 and TRBJ2-7; 9 positions match TRBD1. V lost 6 bases and J lost 2; bases outside the gene matches: 8. The germline V gene encodes CDR1 SQVTM and CDR2 ANQGSEA. This CDR3 comprises 14 residues. The CDR3 DNA sequence: TGCAGCGTCCTGGGGGGACAGGGCCCCTACGAGCAGTACTTC. Amino acid sequence: CSVLGGQGPYEQYF.

This sequence joins TRBV6-2 or TRBV6-3 and TRBJ2-1, with 12 bases aligning to TRBD2. Germline loops: CDR1 MNHEY, CDR2 SVGEGT. The CDR3 has 21 amino acids. J was trimmed by 6 bases and V by 2 bases; bases with no gene match: 20. This CDR3 is CASSYPTNAYFRLAGVNEQFF. The DNA of the CDR3 is TGTGCCAGCAGTTACCCCACTAATGCTTACTTTAGACTAGCGGGGGTCAATGAGCAGTTCTTC.

The chain joins TRBV9 to TRBJ2-5; TRBD2 matches 9 bases. CDR3 length equals 17 residues. The J segment lost 1 base and the V segment lost 3 bases, leaving 10 bases of the junction unmatched. Germline values: CDR1 SGDLS, CDR2 YYNGEE. The chain's CDR3 is CASSAPGSGGPQETQYF. CDR3 nucleotides: TGTGCCAGCAGCGCCCCTGGTAGCGGGGGACCCCAAGAGACCCAGTACTTC.

This clonotype was seen only a few times. The chain has TRBV6-2 or TRBV6-3 and TRBJ2-7; 14 nucleotides agree with TRBD2. J was trimmed by 3 bases and V by 3 bases; bases with no gene match: 4. CDR1 MNHEY and CDR2 SVGEGT come from the germline V gene. The CDR3 covers 16 residues. In DNA, the CDR3 is TGTGCCAGCAGTTATCCCGGACTAGCGGGGGGCTACGAGCAGTACGTC. This sequence encodes CASSYPGLAGGYEQYV.

This clonotype was found many times. CDR3 residues: CASSQGLVTGELFF. Here the CDR3 DNA reads TGCGCCAGCAGCCAAGGACTAGTCACTGGGGAGCTGTTTTTT. The rearrangement uses TRBV4-3 and TRBJ2-2; the D gene is possibly TRBD2 (6 bases). Germline lookup yields CDR1 LGHNA and CDR2 YSLEER. The germline V and J ends were trimmed by 1 base and 8 bases, with 11 bases remaining between them. This CDR3 is built from 14 residues.

This sequence joins TRBV7-3 and TRBJ1-6; maybe TRBD1 (6 bases). Between the trimmed V and J ends, which lost 3 bases and 11 bases, there was a span of 11 bases. This CDR3 is built from 13 residues. In germline, CDR1 is SGHTA, CDR2 FQGTGA. The CDR3 coding sequence is TGTGCCAGCAGCTTCCTGACAGGCACACCCCTCCACTTT. Amino acids: CASSFLTGTPLHF.

This clonotype was seen only once. The chain is built from TRBV29-1 and TRBJ2-7; D is possibly TRBD1 (5 bases). This CDR3 comprises 13 residues. Trimming removed 7 bases at V and 0 bases at J, with 13 bases between. Per germline, CDR1 SQVTM and CDR2 ANQGSEA. CDR3 protein: CSATVISSYEQYF. Here the CDR3 DNA reads TGCAGCGCGACAGTAATCAGCTCCTACGAGCAGTACTTC.

This clonotype was seen ten or more times. The chain uses TRBV7-3 and TRBJ2-2; TRBD1 agrees at 7 bases. The CDR3 loop spans 13 amino acids. The V segment lost 5 bases and the J segment 7 bases; nucleotides outside the gene matches: 4. CDR1 is SGHTA and CDR2 is FQGTGA in the germline V gene. CDR3 in amino acids: CASSTPGGGELFF. Here the CDR3 DNA reads TGTGCCAGCAGCACCCCAGGGGGCGGGGAGCTGTTTTTT.